The entry below describes one T cell receptor (beta chain). The antigen it binds to is not known. Germline is not matched at one junction end, which may reflect a read error. These data are taken from a study of T cell responses to AZD1222 COVID-19 vaccine (dated by TCRdb to about 2021). Background on the whole study: AZD1222 recipients given second doses at about 4 weeks or at about 12 weeks were pooled, since spike-specific TCR depth and breadth were not found to differ between the two schedules. Trial participants were enrolled by age into 18-55, 56-69 and 70-plus year subgroups, with approximately 160, 26 and 62 TCR-sequenced participants respectively. TCR sequencing was performed for approximately 240 trial participants, of whom around 200 were given two doses of AZD1222 and approximately 25 were given two doses of MenACWY control vaccine. Study-wide conclusions, independent of this receptor: Participants were mostly white British and included more females than males, and it was suggested by the authors that clonal diversity may have been underestimated. The 56-69-year group was small, and its depth increase did not reach significance, likely because of low power. Vaccine-associated CD4 TCRs spanned the whole spike protein, with dominant responses in regions 160-218 and 743-854. Reportedly, close to half of the unique spike-specific TCRs recognized epitopes lying outside the regions that are mutated in the B.1.351 and B.1.1.7 variants. Only five or six AZD1222 recipients were SARS-CoV-2 seropositive at baseline, limiting conclusions about previously exposed vaccinees. A significant rise in spike-specific TCR breadth and depth was observed after two AZD1222 doses relative to day 0 and relative to MenACWY recipients. Because no samples from the day 14 peak response were available, repertoires could be characterized only after the peak T cell response.

From cysteine to phenylalanine, the CDR3 is 14 amino acids long. Only CDR3 DNA remains: 42 bases, in frame from the first base. The CDR1 and CDR2 encoded by the germline V gene are SNHLY and FYNNEI. Interpreted using the paper, the time point label stands for: baseline before first vaccination. Samples from vaccinated people were obtained from the UK trials COV001 and COV002, which included a single-blind randomized controlled phase 2/3 trial of AZD1222 (ChAdOx1 nCoV-19) in healthy adults. Trial participant PBMC samples were collected at day 0 and day 28 after the second dose for TCRbeta chain sequencing. The CDR3 regions of human TCRbeta chains were subjected to immunosequencing. On the authors' methods: TCRs in the repertoires were matched against a reference library of SARS-CoV-2-specific TCRs that had been generated with the MIRA antigen-specificity platform. Breadth was defined as the fraction of unique TCRs that were SARS-CoV-2-associated. Depth was defined as the fraction of total T cells that were SARS-CoV-2-associated. Using the MIRA data, every spike-specific TCR was mapped to the spike region that the TCR reacted to and assigned to either a CD4 or a CD8 class. Log10-transformed breadth and depth values were compared by one-way ANOVA with Sidak's multiple comparisons tests. Sourced from immuneACCESS, this table was stored by TCRdb with only in-frame sequences that have V and J called. A share of the clones is absent; for the studies checked, an unresolved V gene accounts for under half, and the remainder has no known explanation. V, J and clone size are taken as reported in that table, and D and trimming were inferred from the DNA itself. The sample yields fewer than 150,000 clones; 90% to 95% were counted once. The ten biggest clones cover approximately 3.3% of the sample.

The TCR sequence derives from an adult in good health. Sequencing was performed on peripheral blood, taken on day 0 of AZD1222 vaccination. The V and J genes are TRBV2 and TRBJ1-5; confidence is insufficient to name the D gene. The sequenced DNA is TGTGCCAGCAGGGAAGGACTCAGCAATCAGCCCCAGCATTTT. Its amino acids are CASREGLSNQPQHF.